These 20 T cell receptor beta chains were all obtained from the same sample, sequenced in a study of T cells in narcolepsy. Assay: immunoSEQ multiplex PCR; the TCRdb copy retains only in-frame clones and omits some. The sample has about 24,000 clones, 65% to 90% seen once; the top ten hold more than 8.5%. The sequencing sample was made of memory (CD45RA-) CD4+ T cells from blood. These receptors were obtained from a human donor in good health.

The chain links TRBV6-1 to TRBJ1-1; D not resolved. Germline CDR1 reads MNHNS; CDR2 reads SASEGT. V dropped 6 bases and J dropped 3 bases, with 11 bases sitting between them. The CDR3 is made up of 13 amino acids. This chain's CDR3 is CASSRTVDTEAFF. The CDR3 DNA sequence: TGTGCCAGCAGCAGGACGGTAGACACTGAAGCTTTCTTT.

The V call is TRBV19, the J call TRBJ2-5; D is possibly TRBD2 (5 bases). This CDR3 spans 13 amino acids. Between the trimmed V and J ends, which lost 2 bases and 5 bases, there was a span of 9 bases. The germline V gene has CDR1 LNHDA and CDR2 SQIVND (reference sequence). CDR3 bases: TGTGCCAGTAGTATAAATAGAGGGGAGACCCAGTACTTC. Its translation: CASSINRGETQYF.

This chain connects TRBV6-5 to TRBJ2-7, with D uncertain. V gave up 6 bases and J gave up 2 bases, with 14 bases separating them. CDR1 MNHEY and CDR2 SVGAGI come from the germline V gene. The CDR3 is 14 residues long. The CDR3 sequence is CASSRNTITYEQYF. In nucleotides, the CDR3 is TGTGCCAGCAGCCGAAATACTATTACCTACGAGCAGTACTTC.

The chain combines TRBV10-3 with TRBJ1-1; the match to TRBD1 covers 8 bases. Germline trimming cut 10 bases from V and 0 bases from J; bases unmatched to any gene: 19. Germline V gene sequence: CDR1 ENHRY, CDR2 SYGVKD. The CDR3 is 18 amino acids. DNA of the CDR3: TGTGCCACCGAGCCTGGACAGGGAGGGAACGGAGTGAACACTGAAGCTTTCTTT. Protein product: CATEPGQGGNGVNTEAFF.

The chain has TRBV19 and TRBJ2-5; 10 nucleotides align to TRBD1. After removal of 5 bases from V and 1 base from J, the junction contained 4 bases not matched to a gene. CDR1 is LNHDA and CDR2 is SQIVND in the germline V gene (reference sequence). This CDR3 has 15 amino acids. DNA of the CDR3: TGTGCCAGTAGTTCCGGGACAGGGGTCCAAGAGACCCAGTACTTC. Translating gives CASSSGTGVQETQYF.

The rearrangement uses TRBV27 and TRBJ1-2, with unresolved D. Germline CDR1 reads MNHEY; CDR2 reads SMNVEV (reference sequence). There are 16 residues in the CDR3. V lost 0 bases to trimming and J lost 5 bases, with 16 bases between them. The CDR3 reads CASSLSPSPREYGYTF. CDR3 nucleotides: TGTGCCAGCAGTTTATCCCCTTCCCCGCGGGAATATGGCTACACCTTC.

The rearrangement joins TRBV5-6 to TRBJ2-5, with 10 bases fitting TRBD2. The CDR3 has 16 residues. J was trimmed by 1 base and V by 2 bases; bases with no gene match: 5. Germline CDR1 and CDR2: SGHDT and YYEEEE. CDR3 nucleotides: TGTGCCAGCAGCTTTGGGAGCGGGAGGGTCCAAGAGACCCAGTACTTC. Its protein product is CASSFGSGRVQETQYF.

The rearrangement joins TRBV5-4 to TRBJ1-3; D is undetermined. Germline CDR1 reads SGHNT; CDR2 reads YYREEE (reference sequence). The length of the CDR3 is 17 residues. Trimming pared 4 bases from V and 0 bases from J, leaving 17 bases between. CDR3 protein: CASSPGDRAFSGNTIYF. DNA for the CDR3: TGTGCCAGCAGCCCTGGCGATCGAGCCTTCTCTGGAAACACCATATATTTT.

This sequence joins TRBV28 and TRBJ2-7; 8 bases agree with TRBD1. Germline V lookup: CDR1 MDHEN, CDR2 SYDVKM. V shed 7 bases, J shed 0 bases, and the junction held 11 bases outside the gene matches. The CDR3 has 16 amino acids. The CDR3 loop is CASIMTGQGISYEQYF. The CDR3 DNA sequence: TGTGCCAGCATCATGACCGGACAGGGTATCTCCTACGAGCAGTACTTC.

V usage is TRBV7-2 and J usage is TRBJ2-1; a possible D gene is TRBD2 (6 bases). CDR1 is SGHTA and CDR2 is FQGNSA in the germline V gene. The length of the CDR3 is 15 residues. Trimming shortened V by 5 bases and J by 4 bases, and 15 bases separated the two germline ends. CDR3 protein: CASSLIAGLYNEQFF. CDR3 coding DNA: TGTGCCAGCAGCCTCATTGCGGGACTTTACAATGAGCAGTTCTTC.

The chain has TRBV6-6 and TRBJ1-6; D remains unclear. Germline assignment: CDR1 MNHNY and CDR2 SVGAGI (reference sequence). V was shortened by 6 bases and J by 6 bases, with 3 bases between the two germline ends. CDR3 length: 11 amino acids. DNA of the CDR3: TGTGCCAGCAGCTCTAATTCACCCCTCCACTTT. Its protein is CASSSNSPLHF.

The CDR3 loop is CASSFRLAGNTGELFF. In DNA, the CDR3 is TGTGCCAGCAGCTTCCGTCTAGCGGGGAACACCGGGGAGCTGTTTTTT. The V and J genes are TRBV7-6 and TRBJ2-2; the match to TRBD2 covers 8 bases. CDR3 length equals 16 residues. Germline trimming cut 3 bases from V and 1 base from J; bases unmatched to any gene: 4. Germline CDR1 and CDR2: SGHVS and FNYEAQ.

The V gene is TRBV30, the J gene TRBJ1-2, with D possibly being TRBD1 (6 bases). V gave up 1 base and J gave up 5 bases, with 11 bases separating them. Per the germline V gene, CDR1 is GTSNPN and CDR2 is SVGIG (reference sequence). This CDR3 has 13 residues. Written as DNA, the CDR3 is TGTGCCTGGAGTGCCAGGGGCTTTTATGGCTACACCTTC. Amino acids: CAWSARGFYGYTF.

The chain carries TRBV2 and TRBJ1-1; 8 bases fit TRBD1. The CDR3 is 14 amino acids. The V and J ends lost 4 bases and 7 bases, in that order; junction bases with no gene match: 8. Germline V lookup: CDR1 SNHLY, CDR2 FYNNEI. The CDR3 DNA reads TGTGCCAGCAGTGTCCGGACAGGGACGGATGAAGCTTTCTTT. This translates into CASSVRTGTDEAFF.

This rearrangement joins TRBV29-1 to TRBJ2-5; 8 bases are a match to TRBD2. The CDR3 runs to 13 residues. CDR1 and CDR2 from the germline V gene are SQVTM and ANQGSEA. Trimming took 2 bases from V and 4 from J; bases not matched to a gene: 3. The CDR3 loop reads CSVEWAGGETQYF. In nucleotides, the CDR3 is TGCAGCGTTGAATGGGCGGGAGGAGAGACCCAGTACTTC.

This clone was seen more than once but under ten times. V and J are TRBV2 and TRBJ1-5, with D possibly matching TRBD1 (6 bases). Between the trimmed V and J ends, which lost 7 bases and 5 bases, there was a span of 12 bases. Germline V gene lookup returns CDR1 SNHLY and CDR2 FYNNEI. The CDR3 consists of 13 residues. The DNA for the CDR3 is TGTGCCAGCACCTCGGACAGTTATCAGCCCCAGCATTTT. Translating it yields CASTSDSYQPQHF.

J is TRBJ2-6 and V is TRBV5-1; perhaps TRBD2 as D (6 bases). The V gene's germline CDR1 is SGHRS and CDR2 YFSETQ. The CDR3 runs 15 residues. V lost 6 bases and J lost 2, with 12 bases in between. The CDR3 sequence is CASTPGGTGANVLTF. The CDR3 bases are TGCGCCAGCACCCCCGGGGGAACTGGGGCCAACGTCCTGACTTTC.

This sequence joins TRBV23-1 and TRBJ1-1; perhaps TRBD1 as D (6 bases). TRBV23-1 is an open reading frame, and its role is uncertain. This CDR3 region has 14 residues. Trimming shortened V by 4 bases and J by 1 base, and 10 bases separated the two germline ends. CDR3 sequence (DNA): TGCGCCAGCAGTCTTCCGACAGGGAACACTGAAGCTTTCTTT. This gives the protein CASSLPTGNTEAFF.

The rearrangement joins TRBV2 to TRBJ2-7, with 10 bases that match TRBD1. Germline V gene data show CDR1 as SNHLY and CDR2 as FYNNEI. This CDR3 is built from 12 residues. With V trimmed by 5 bases and J by 10 bases, 5 bases remained unmatched. CDR3 amino acids: CASSTGTGVQYF. CDR3 nucleotides: TGTGCCAGCAGTACCGGGACAGGGGTTCAGTACTTC.

V gene TRBV6-5 combines with J gene TRBJ1-2; 9 positions match TRBD1. The CDR3 length is 15 residues. The V gene's germline CDR1 is MNHEY and CDR2 SVGAGI. Germline trimming cut 4 bases from V and 4 bases from J; bases unmatched to any gene: 7. The CDR3 reads CASSSPGQGAYGYTF. The CDR3, as DNA: TGTGCCAGCAGTTCGCCGGGACAGGGAGCCTATGGCTACACCTTC.